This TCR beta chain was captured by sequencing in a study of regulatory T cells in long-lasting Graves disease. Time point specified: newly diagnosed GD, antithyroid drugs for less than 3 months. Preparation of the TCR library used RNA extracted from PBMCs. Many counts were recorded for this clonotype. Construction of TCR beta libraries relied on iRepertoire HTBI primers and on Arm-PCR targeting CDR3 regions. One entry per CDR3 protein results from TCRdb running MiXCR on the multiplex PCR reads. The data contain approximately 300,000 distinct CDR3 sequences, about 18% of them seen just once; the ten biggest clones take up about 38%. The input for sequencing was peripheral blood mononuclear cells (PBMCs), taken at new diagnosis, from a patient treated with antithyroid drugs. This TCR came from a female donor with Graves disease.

The CDR3 spells CSASVGAGGITDTQYF. The CDR3 nucleotides are TGCAGTGCTAGCGTCGGAGCGGGAGGTATAACAGATACGCAGTATTTT. The J gene is TRBJ2-3, the V gene TRBV20-1, with TRBD2 matching 9 bases. The CDR3 has 16 residues. The germline gives CDR1 DFQATT, CDR2 SNEGSKA (reference sequence). V dropped 3 bases and J dropped 3; count of bases not matched to a gene: 10.